The rows below give T cell receptor beta chains drawn from one sample of a study of prognosis after radiotherapy for stage I lung cancer. TCRdb passed the multiplex PCR reads through MiXCR, listing each CDR3 protein once. The table lists tens of thousands of distinct CDR3 sequences, about 32% of them singletons. This material consisted of PBMCs, taken before or after stereotactic body radiation therapy (not recorded which). The receptors shown here come from a donor of 50 years or more with non-small cell lung cancer. CDR3s include the opening cysteine and the closing phenylalanine or tryptophan. Each record gives: J gene, D gene, V gene, clone size, CDR3 protein, CDR3 DNA. D genes are given only for firm matches. Where a row states a size, it is once, few, many or the class of an expanded clone; other rows omit it.

TRBJ2-3,NA,TRBV7-3,once,CASSETRGSGTDTQYF,TGTGCCAGCAGCGAGACTAGAGGGAGTGGCACAGATACGCAGTATTTT
TRBJ2-3,NA,TRBV20-1,many,CSVKGGVSTDTQYF,TGCAGTGTGAAGGGCGGGGTTAGCACAGATACGCAGTATTTT
TRBJ2-4,TRBD1,TRBV24-1,many,CATSDFRTGGYIQYF,TGTGCCACCAGTGATTTTAGGACAGGGGGTTACATTCAGTACTTC
TRBJ1-1,NA,TRBV20-1,many,CGARYSDTEAFF,TGCGGTGCTAGATACTCGGACACTGAAGCTTTCTTT
TRBJ1-5,NA,TRBV7-9,many,CASSPQGSGSNQPQHF,TGTGCCAGCAGCCCACAAGGCAGCGGTAGCAATCAGCCCCAGCATTTT
TRBJ1-2,NA,TRBV28,many,CASSLTSPYGYTF,TGTGCCAGCAGTTTGACAAGCCCCTATGGCTACACCTTC
TRBJ1-1,NA,TRBV30,many,CAWSVREGSEAFF,TGTGCCTGGAGTGTACGTGAGGGCTCTGAAGCTTTCTTT
TRBJ2-2,NA,TRBV10-3,many,CAISETDSGNTGELFF,TGTGCCATCAGTGAGACGGACAGCGGTAACACCGGGGAGCTGTTTTTT
TRBJ1-5,NA,TRBV5-6,many,CASSYGTDGYQPQHF,TGTGCCAGCAGCTATGGGACGGATGGGTATCAGCCCCAGCATTTT
TRBJ2-2,TRBD2,TRBV11-3,many,CASSLVGGSESGELFF,TGTGCCAGCAGCTTAGTTGGCGGGAGTGAGTCCGGGGAGCTGTTTTTT
TRBJ1-2,TRBD1,TRBV5-1,NA,CASSYGQGAVYAYTF,TGCGCCAGCAGTTACGGACAGGGTGCTGTCTATGCCTACACCTTC
TRBJ1-6,NA,TRBV12-3/TRBV12-4,many,CASSFSSWGPRRSYNSPLHF,TGTGCCAGCAGTTTCAGCTCGTGGGGGCCGAGGAGATCCTATAATTCACCCCTCCACTTT
TRBJ2-2,NA,TRBV27,medium-sized,CASSDGGGAGELFF,TGTGCCAGCAGTGACGGGGGAGGAGCCGGGGAGCTGTTTTTT
TRBJ2-1,TRBD2,TRBV6-1,many,CASSRTSGDPFF,TGTGCCAGCAGCCGGACTAGCGGGGACCCGTTCTTC
TRBJ1-2,NA,TRBV7-2,many,CASSPQQGNYGYTF,TGTGCCAGCAGCCCGCAACAGGGTAATTATGGCTACACCTTC
TRBJ1-2,NA,TRBV27,few,CASSLSWGNLDYGYTF,TGTGCCAGCAGTTTAAGCTGGGGGAACTTGGACTATGGCTACACCTTC
TRBJ1-1,NA,TRBV20-1,many,CSARYSDTEAFF,TGCAGTGCTAGATACTCGGACACTGAAGCTTTCTTT
TRBJ1-1,NA,TRBV19,once,CASSIDFSGNTEAFF,TGTGCCAGTAGTATTGATTTCTCTGGAAACACTGAAGCTTTCTTT
TRBJ1-1,NA,TRBV19,few,CASSTGGWGTEAFF,TGTGCCAGTAGTACGGGGGGCTGGGGCACTGAAGCTTTCTTT
TRBJ1-2,NA,TRBV6-1,many,CASSNSRGGNANGYTF,TGTGCCAGCAGCAACTCCCGAGGGGGGAACGCCAATGGCTACACCTTC
TRBJ1-1,TRBD1,TRBV5-6,many,CASSSPDRGGAEAFF,TGTGCCAGCAGCTCCCCAGACAGGGGGGGCGCTGAAGCTTTCTTT
TRBJ2-7,TRBD2,TRBV6-1,many,CASNWGGVYPLEQYF,TGTGCCAGCAACTGGGGGGGGGTTTACCCCCTCGAGCAGTACTTC
TRBJ1-1,NA,TRBV5-1,many,CASSRMPQGTEAFF,TGCGCCAGCAGCCGGATGCCTCAGGGCACTGAAGCTTTCTTT
TRBJ1-6,NA,TRBV2,many,CASSAIGNSPLHF,TGTGCCAGCAGCGCCATTGGTAATTCACCCCTCCACTTT
TRBJ2-1,NA,TRBV11-2,many,CASSLEGLLGNEQFF,TGTGCCAGCAGCTTAGAGGGACTTCTTGGGAATGAGCAGTTCTTC
TRBJ2-1,NA,TRBV5-1,many,CASSLGTSNEQFF,TGCGCCAGCAGCCTCGGGACGTCCAATGAGCAGTTCTTC
TRBJ1-1,NA,TRBV7-2,many,CASSLEGGVTEAFF,TGTGCCAGCAGCTTAGAGGGCGGGGTCACTGAAGCTTTCTTT
TRBJ2-3,NA,TRBV5-1,many,CASNLGEGGDTQYF,TGCGCCAGCAACCTTGGCGAAGGTGGAGATACGCAGTATTTT
TRBJ2-5,NA,TRBV24-1,many,CATSDPSEGGETQYF,TGTGCCACCAGTGATCCCAGTGAGGGGGGAGAGACCCAGTACTTC
TRBJ1-5,NA,TRBV19,many,CASSIRGMGNQPQHF,TGTGCCAGTAGTATACGGGGGATGGGCAATCAGCCCCAGCATTTT
TRBJ1-1,NA,TRBV18,few,CANSPSRGVPEAFF,TGTGCCAACTCACCTAGCAGGGGAGTCCCTGAAGCTTTCTTT
TRBJ2-3,TRBD2,TRBV6-1,medium-sized,CASRSGRGSTDTQYF,TGTGCCAGCAGGAGCGGGAGAGGGAGCACAGATACGCAGTATTTT
TRBJ2-5,TRBD1,TRBV5-1,many,CASSSGTGGETQYF,TGCGCCAGCAGCTCCGGGACAGGGGGGGAGACCCAGTACTTC
TRBJ1-3,NA,TRBV6-1,few,CASSDQGNTIYF,TGTGCCAGCAGTGACCAGGGAAACACCATATATTTT
TRBJ2-3,NA,TRBV6-2/TRBV6-3,many,CASSFGGTDTQYF,TGTGCCAGCAGTTTCGGTGGCACAGATACGCAGTATTTT
TRBJ2-5,NA,TRBV5-1,many,CASSLDQLPPGLQETQYF,TGCGCCAGCAGCTTGGACCAACTACCTCCGGGACTGCAAGAGACCCAGTACTTC
TRBJ2-1,TRBD1,TRBV9,many,CASSASNPGQGYNEQFF,TGTGCCAGCAGCGCTTCGAATCCGGGACAGGGCTACAATGAGCAGTTCTTC
TRBJ2-7,TRBD2,TRBV20-1,many,CSARVLAGAYEQYF,TGCAGTGCTAGAGTACTAGCGGGAGCCTACGAGCAGTACTTC
TRBJ2-5,TRBD2,TRBV3-1,NA,CASSQSPGGYETQYF,TGTGCCAGCAGCCAAAGTCCGGGAGGGTATGAGACCCAGTACTTC
TRBJ1-3,NA,TRBV18,many,CASSPSGTSGNTIYF,TGTGCCAGCTCACCCTCGGGGACCTCTGGAAACACCATATATTTT
TRBJ1-1,TRBD1,TRBV9,many,CASSVAGQGRTEAFF,TGTGCCAGCAGCGTAGCAGGACAGGGGCGGACTGAAGCTTTCTTT